The 2 T cell receptor beta chains presented below share a single source sample, sequenced in a study of T cells in narcolepsy. The method was immunoSEQ multiplex PCR; TCRdb's version includes in-frame clones alone and lacks a portion of them. Of about 36,000 clones in the sample, roughly 86% were seen once. The sequenced sample consisted of memory (CD45RA-) CD4+ T cells from blood. The receptors were sampled from a human donor in good health.

The rearrangement links TRBV5-1 to TRBJ1-1; D not resolved. Germline V gives CDR1 SGHRS, CDR2 YFSETQ. V was shortened by 0 bases and J by 1 base, with 7 bases between the two germline ends. This CDR3 region has 14 residues. CDR3 region: CASSLGGSNTEAFF. The CDR3 nucleotides are TGCGCCAGCAGCTTGGGCGGATCGAACACTGAAGCTTTCTTT.

The rearrangement links TRBV19 to TRBJ1-2; D remains ambiguous. The CDR3 is 14 amino acids. Germline lookup yields CDR1 LNHDA and CDR2 SQIVND (reference sequence). V dropped 6 bases and J dropped 1 base, with 12 bases sitting between them. CDR3 sequence (DNA): TGTGCCAGTAGAATCGCGCGAGTTAACTATGGCTACACCTTC. Protein sequence: CASRIARVNYGYTF.